The next 13 T cell receptor beta chains were all read from a single sample in a study of blood T cell repertoires in COVID-19. This table comes from immunoSEQ multiplex PCR, and its TCRdb copy is limited to in-frame clones, with some not included. The sample has under 150,000 clones, approximately 86% seen once. Material: PBMCs or T cells enriched from blood (not recorded which). The receptors here all came from a woman between 50 and 59 years old who had recovered from COVID-19.

This chain joins TRBV12-3 or TRBV12-4 and TRBJ1-1; TRBD1 matches 8 bases. CDR3 length: 13 residues. Trimming at V came to 4 bases and at J to 6 bases, leaving 4 bases not matched to a gene. CDR3 in DNA: TGTGCCAGCAGTTGGACAGGGACGGCTGAAGCTTTCTTT. This sequence encodes CASSWTGTAEAFF.

The chain recombines TRBV2 with TRBJ2-1, with D perhaps TRBD1 (7 bases). The CDR3 covers 15 residues. V was shortened by 7 bases and J by 1 base, with 14 bases between the two germline ends. Germline CDR1 reads SNHLY; CDR2 reads FYNNEI. CDR3 DNA: TGTGCCAGCAAGATACCAGGGGGGTCCTACAATGAGCAGTTCTTC. Translation: CASKIPGGSYNEQFF.

The rearrangement uses TRBV19 and TRBJ1-3, with TRBD1 as a possible D gene (5 bases). Per the germline V gene, CDR1 is LNHDA and CDR2 is SQIVND (reference sequence). This CDR3 is 14 amino acids long. V lost 6 bases and J lost 5, with 14 bases in between. The CDR3 DNA follows: TGTGCCAGTAGCGTTCAGGGAGGGCGAAACACCATATATTTT. Its translation is CASSVQGGRNTIYF. Full variable domain (rest looked up from reference TRBV19 and TRBJ1-3): DGGITQSPKYLFRKEGQNVTLSCEQNLNHDAMYWYRQDPGQGLRLIYYSQIVNDFQKGDIAEGYSVSREKKESFPLTVTSAQKNPTAFYLCASSVQGGRNTIYFGEGSWLTVV.

This clone was counted a single time. This chain uses TRBV10-2 with TRBJ2-7; a weak D match, TRBD1 (6 bases). This CDR3 contains 13 residues. CDR1 and CDR2 from the germline V gene are WSHSY and SAAADI. With 4 bases removed from V and 3 bases from J, the gap between germline ends came to 10 bases. CDR3 in DNA: TGCGCCAGCAGTGGGCAACAGGGCTACGAGCAGTACTTC. This sequence encodes CASSGQQGYEQYF.

The chain uses TRBV5-6 and TRBJ2-3; no firm D call. The CDR3 spans 11 residues. Trimming took 1 base from V and 5 from J, leaving 2 bases between them. CDR1 and CDR2 from the germline V gene are SGHDT and YYEEEE. The CDR3 DNA is TGTGCCAGCAGCTTGCGAGATACGCAGTATTTT. This gives the protein CASSLRDTQYF.

In this sample, this clone turned up a few times. The CDR3 DNA is TGCAGTGCTAGGGGAGTCTACGAGCAGTACTTC. This encodes CSARGVYEQYF. The chain employs TRBV20-1 and TRBJ2-7; TRBD2 is a possible D gene (5 bases). Trimming removed 3 bases at V and 3 bases at J, with 6 bases between. From germline, CDR1 is DFQATT and CDR2 SNEGSKA (reference sequence). This CDR3 region has 11 residues.

V gene TRBV19 combines with J gene TRBJ1-5, with TRBD1 as a possible D gene (5 bases). The CDR3 is 17 residues long. V was shortened by 5 bases and J by 2 bases, with 19 bases between the two germline ends. CDR1 is LNHDA and CDR2 is SQIVND in the germline V gene (reference sequence). CDR3 sequence: CASSAEGQGGGNQPQHF. For the CDR3, the DNA is TGTGCCAGTAGTGCTGAGGGGCAGGGAGGAGGCAATCAGCCCCAGCATTTT.

This clone was observed a single time. The chain is built from TRBV3-1 (or the pseudogene TRBV3-2) and TRBJ1-1; D remains ambiguous. CDR1 is LGHDT, CDR2 YNNKEL, per germline (reference sequence). This CDR3 contains 13 residues. The V and J ends lost 0 bases and 6 bases respectively, with 8 bases between them. CDR3 region: CASSQDRRSEAFF. The CDR3 DNA follows: TGTGCCAGCAGCCAAGATAGGCGGTCTGAAGCTTTCTTT.

The chain combines TRBV12-3 or TRBV12-4 with TRBJ1-2; no clear D gene. The CDR3 spans 13 residues. V dropped 2 bases and J dropped 3 bases, with 7 bases sitting between them. This CDR3 is CASSLSSDYGYTF. In DNA, the CDR3 is TGTGCCAGCAGTTTAAGTTCGGACTATGGCTACACCTTC.

The CDR3 spells CASSTYQQGSYEQYF. For the CDR3, the DNA is TGTGCCAGTAGTACCTACCAGCAGGGCAGCTACGAGCAGTACTTC. The chain recombines TRBV19 with TRBJ2-7, with TRBD1 as a possible D gene (5 bases). The ends were cut back, 4 bases at V and 3 bases at J, with 16 bases in the middle. The length of the CDR3 is 15 residues. Germline lookup yields CDR1 LNHDA and CDR2 SQIVND (reference sequence).

The gene calls are TRBV27 and TRBJ2-7, with 7 bases lining up with TRBD1. Germline CDR1 reads MNHEY; CDR2 reads SMNVEV (reference sequence). Trimming at V came to 2 bases and at J to 2 bases, leaving 6 bases not matched to a gene. The CDR3 is 15 residues long. The CDR3 region is CASSLKGGPTYEQYF. As DNA, the CDR3 is TGTGCCAGCAGTTTAAAAGGGGGCCCGACCTACGAGCAGTACTTC.

Points on this clone: At one end the junction does not follow the germline gene, possibly because of a read error. The rearrangement joins TRBV7-7 to TRBJ2-7; D is unresolved. The V gene's germline CDR1 is SSHAT and CDR2 FNYEAQ (reference sequence). The CDR3 consists of 15 residues. Here the CDR3 reads CASRLPPQQFYEQYF. CDR3 nucleotide sequence: TGTGCTAGCAGGTTACCACCGCAACAATTTTACGAGCAGTACTTC.

V and J are TRBV12-3 or TRBV12-4 and TRBJ2-1, with D possibly TRBD2 on 6 matching bases. The CDR3 totals 11 residues. Trimming pared 5 bases from V and 7 bases from J, leaving 6 bases between. In DNA, the CDR3 is TGTGCCAGCAGTGCGGGAAATGAGCAGTTCTTC. Its protein product is CASSAGNEQFF.